This entry lists 10 T cell receptor beta chains sequenced from one sample in a study of cytomegalovirus exposure and HLA in healthy donors. Researchers ran the PCR with 60 Vbeta and 13 Jbeta primers. The repertoire was sequenced with immunoSEQ multiplex PCR; TCRdb's copy has only in-frame clones and lacks some. The sample consists of under 130,000 clones, over 9.5% of them appearing once. The sequencing sample was made of PBMCs. Source of these receptors: a middle-aged man in good health and CMV-seropositive.

This clone was recorded a few times. The CDR3 nucleotides are TGTGCCAGTAGTCTCGACAGGGGCTACGAGCAGTACTTC. It encodes CASSLDRGYEQYF. V and J are TRBV19 and TRBJ2-7; 8 bases align to TRBD1. CDR3 length: 13 amino acids. Germline trimming cut 5 bases from V and 3 bases from J; bases unmatched to any gene: 3. Germline CDR1 LNHDA, CDR2 SQIVND (reference sequence).

The V call is TRBV29-1, the J call TRBJ1-1; maybe TRBD1 (5 bases). CDR3 length equals 13 residues. CDR1 and CDR2 from the germline V gene are SQVTM and ANQGSEA. V lost 7 bases and J 2 bases, leaving 14 bases between the germline ends. CDR3 DNA sequence: TGCAGCGGACTGGGGCAGCTCAACACTGAAGCTTTCTTT. It translates to CSGLGQLNTEAFF.

This clone was picked up many times. The V call is TRBV6-1, the J call TRBJ2-5, with D perhaps TRBD2 (5 bases). The CDR3 runs 15 residues. Between the trimmed V and J ends, which lost 0 bases and 2 bases, there was a span of 10 bases. CDR1 MNHNS and CDR2 SASEGT come from the germline V gene. The CDR3 coding sequence is TGTGCCAGCAGTGAAGCGATGGGAGAACAAGAGACCCAGTACTTC. Residues: CASSEAMGEQETQYF.

As DNA, the CDR3 is TGTGCCAGCAGCATCTTAGCGGGAGGGCCGGGAGAGCAGTACTTC. Its translation is CASSILAGGPGEQYF. This chain joins TRBV5-5 and TRBJ2-7, with 11 bases aligning to TRBD2. Germline loops: CDR1 SGHKS, CDR2 YYEKEE (reference sequence). The CDR3 spans 15 residues. J lost 7 bases, V lost 4 bases, and 10 bases had no gene match.

This clone was counted only a few times. CDR3 sequence: CASSPRAGGTNEKLFF. In DNA form, the CDR3 reads TGTGCCAGCAGCCCCCGGGCCGGGGGGACTAATGAAAAACTGTTTTTT. The rearrangement links TRBV9 to TRBJ1-4, with TRBD1 as a possible D gene (5 bases). Germline CDR1 SGDLS, CDR2 YYNGEE. The CDR3 is made up of 16 amino acids. Trimming took off 4 bases at V and 2 bases at J, with 15 bases between the two ends.

The DNA for the CDR3 is TGTGCCAGCAGCTTACGGCGGGAGAACACCGGGGAGCTGTTTTTT. Protein product: CASSLRRENTGELFF. This rearrangement joins TRBV11-2 to TRBJ2-2, with D maybe TRBD2 (6 bases). V lost 2 bases and J 1 base, leaving 8 bases between the germline ends. Germline V gene sequence: CDR1 SGHAT, CDR2 FQNNGV. This CDR3 comprises 15 residues.

The rearrangement joins TRBV5-1 to TRBJ2-3, with 8 positions matching TRBD2. The V segment lost 4 bases and the J segment 1 base; nucleotides outside the gene matches: 8. CDR3 size: 16 residues. The V gene's germline CDR1 is SGHRS and CDR2 YFSETQ. CDR3 sequence: CASSVLAELRTDTQYF. In DNA, the CDR3 is TGCGCCAGCAGCGTACTAGCGGAGCTCCGCACAGATACGCAGTATTTT.

V and J are TRBV2 and TRBJ1-3; possibly TRBD1 for D (5 bases). The CDR3 has 13 residues. Germline V CDR1 and CDR2: SNHLY, FYNNEI. Trimming shortened V by 6 bases and J by 0 bases, and 6 bases separated the two germline ends. The CDR3 loop reads CASRTDSGNTIYF. CDR3 bases: TGTGCCAGCAGGACAGACTCTGGAAACACCATATATTTT.

This clone was counted only a few times. The chain joins TRBV5-1 to TRBJ1-1; D not certain. The CDR3 length is 13 residues. V gave up 2 bases and J gave up 1 base, with 6 bases separating them. Germline V CDR1 and CDR2: SGHRS, YFSETQ. DNA for the CDR3: TGCGCCAGCAGCTTTACACGGAACACTGAAGCTTTCTTT. Encoded protein: CASSFTRNTEAFF.

The chain carries TRBV12-5 and TRBJ1-1; D is unclear. V lost 4 bases, J lost 0 bases, and 18 bases lay in between. The CDR3 extends over 17 amino acids. CDR1 LGHNT and CDR2 FRNRAP come from the germline V gene. The CDR3 bases are TGTGCTAGTGGTTACCCGGGGAGCTCCATCATGAACACTGAAGCTTTCTTT. This translates into CASGYPGSSIMNTEAFF.